The 21 T cell receptor beta chains in this list originate from one sample, sequenced in a study of T cells and Merkel cell carcinoma outcomes. Clones were sequenced by immunoSEQ multiplex PCR, and TCRdb holds only the in-frame ones, with some missing. The repertoire holds about 15,000 clones, about 87% seen once, with under 8% in the top ten. The sequencing input was tumor tissue from Merkel cell carcinoma. Receptor source: a human donor with Merkel cell carcinoma.

This sequence joins TRBV4-1 and TRBJ2-7, with D maybe TRBD1 (6 bases). The ends were cut back, 3 bases at V and 9 bases at J, with 12 bases in the middle. The CDR3 totals 12 residues. CDR1 and CDR2 (germline): MGHRA, YSYEKL. The CDR3 DNA is TGCGCCAGCAGCCAGGACAGACTCCCGCAGTACTTC. This sequence encodes CASSQDRLPQYF.

This clone was seen just once. The chain has TRBV5-5 and TRBJ1-1; no firm D call. Deletions cut 4 bases from V and 5 bases from J, with 24 bases between. The CDR3 has 17 amino acids. CDR1 SGHKS and CDR2 YYEKEE come from the germline V gene (reference sequence). CDR3 in amino acids: CASSLVPGGVSGTEAFF. For the CDR3, the DNA is TGTGCCAGCAGCCTGGTCCCTGGCGGAGTTTCGGGGACTGAAGCTTTCTTT.

The chain joins TRBV9 to TRBJ2-3; D not resolved. With 2 bases removed from V and 6 bases from J, the gap between germline ends came to 13 bases. The CDR3 sequence is 14 residues long. Germline lookup yields CDR1 SGDLS and CDR2 YYNGEE. The CDR3 DNA reads TGTGCCAGCAGCGTTACGGATTTCGCGGATACGCAGTATTTT. Translated: CASSVTDFADTQYF.

A remark on this clone: The same CDR3 also results from other DNA sequences found in this sample. This rearrangement joins TRBV7-9 to TRBJ2-1; D unresolved. Trimming stripped 5 bases from V and 16 bases from J, with 24 bases between. In germline, CDR1 is SEHNR, CDR2 FQNEAQ (reference sequence). CDR3 size: 14 residues. CDR3 sequence (DNA): TGTGCCAGCAGCCCCCCTCTACCACGAGACATCCATTTCTTC. Amino acid sequence: CASSPPLPRDIHFF. Complete variable domain (other parts from reference TRBV7-9 and TRBJ2-1): DTGVSQNPRHKITKRGQNVTFRCDPISEHNRLYWYRQTLGQGPEFLTYFQNEAQLEKSRLLSDRFSAERPKGSFSTLEIQRTEQGDSAMYLCASSPPLPRDIHFFGPGTRLTVL.

This chain joins TRBV6-1 and TRBJ1-2; a weak D match, TRBD1 (6 bases). Trimming pared 7 bases from V and 5 bases from J, leaving 14 bases between. The CDR3 spans 13 residues. CDR1 and CDR2 from the germline V gene are MNHNS and SASEGT. The CDR3 sequence is CASTQGGMYGYTF. The CDR3 DNA reads TGTGCCAGCACTCAAGGGGGGATGTATGGCTACACCTTC.

In this sample, this clone turned up a few times. The genes are TRBV11-1 and TRBJ2-5; no clear D. Germline CDR1 reads SGHAT; CDR2 reads FQDESV (reference sequence). V lost 4 bases to trimming and J lost 10 bases, with 19 bases between them. This CDR3 contains 14 residues. Here the CDR3 DNA reads TGTGCCAGCAGCTCCACCGGGCGCCTAGGGATCCAGTACTTC. Translated, it gives CASSSTGRLGIQYF.

This clone was found a few times. The CDR3 loop is CASSEGGVNEKLFF. The CDR3 region has the DNA TGTGCCAGCAGTGAGGGGGGGGTAAATGAAAAACTGTTTTTT. J is TRBJ1-4 and V is TRBV9; the D gene is possibly TRBD1 (6 bases). V was clipped by 5 bases and J by 5 bases, with 13 bases between them. The CDR3 extends over 14 amino acids. Germline V gives CDR1 SGDLS, CDR2 YYNGEE.

The chain uses TRBV6-6 and TRBJ2-2; TRBD1 aligns across 9 bases. This CDR3 has 14 residues. Germline V gene lookup returns CDR1 MNHNY and CDR2 SVGAGI (reference sequence). Germline trimming cut 5 bases from V and 8 bases from J; bases unmatched to any gene: 6. CDR3 sequence reads: CASSRQGVAGELFF. DNA of the CDR3: TGTGCCAGCAGTCGACAGGGGGTGGCTGGGGAGCTGTTTTTT.

The table lists this clone with a count of one. This chain connects TRBV5-1 to TRBJ1-1; 7 bases are a match to TRBD1. Germline V gene data show CDR1 as SGHRS and CDR2 as YFSETQ. The CDR3 contains 15 residues. The junction had 10 bases not matched to a gene; V was cut back by 3 bases and J by 5 bases. CDR3 coding DNA: TGCGCCAGCAGCTCGGCTACAGGGGTAGGAACTGAAGCTTTCTTT. Its translation: CASSSATGVGTEAFF.

In its sample, this clone was seen once. V and J are TRBV18 and TRBJ1-1, with D possibly being TRBD1 (6 bases). CDR1 is KGHSH and CDR2 is LQKENI in the germline V gene. The CDR3 is 13 amino acids. V was clipped by 3 bases and J by 4 bases, with 9 bases between them. CDR3 loop: CASSPTRGTEAFF. The CDR3 coding sequence is TGTGCCAGCTCACCTACCAGGGGCACTGAAGCTTTCTTT.

In nucleotides, the CDR3 is TGTGCCAGCGAGAGGGGCGGAGGAACCTACAATGAGCAGTTCTTC. This sequence encodes CASERGGGTYNEQFF. The rearrangement links TRBV9 to TRBJ2-1; D possibly matches TRBD1 or TRBD2 (5 bases each). The CDR3 contains 15 residues. V lost 7 bases and J 2 bases, leaving 16 bases between the germline ends. CDR1 is SGDLS, CDR2 YYNGEE, per germline.

In this sample, this clone turned up a few times. This sequence joins TRBV5-1 and TRBJ2-1; 7 bases map to TRBD2. The CDR3 covers 13 residues. Germline V gene data show CDR1 as SGHRS and CDR2 as YFSETQ. The junction had 4 bases not matched to a gene; V was cut back by 4 bases and J by 6 bases. CDR3 loop: CASSPGGGNEQFF. CDR3 DNA sequence: TGCGCCAGCAGCCCGGGCGGGGGCAATGAGCAGTTCTTC.

The rearrangement links TRBV19 to TRBJ2-1; 7 nucleotides agree with TRBD1. The CDR3 extends over 15 amino acids. The V segment lost 5 bases and the J segment 1 base; nucleotides outside the gene matches: 5. Germline assignment: CDR1 LNHDA and CDR2 SQIVND (reference sequence). CDR3: CASSPQGVSYNEQFF. The CDR3, as DNA: TGTGCCAGTAGTCCTCAGGGGGTATCCTACAATGAGCAGTTCTTC.

V is TRBV30 and J is TRBJ2-7; TRBD2 is a possible D gene (7 bases). The germline V gene has CDR1 GTSNPN and CDR2 SVGIG (reference sequence). This CDR3 is built from 17 residues. Trimming stripped 3 bases from V and 0 bases from J, with 21 bases between. CDR3 residues: CAWSPSEGEGASYEQYF. CDR3 bases: TGTGCCTGGAGCCCCTCGGAGGGGGAGGGCGCCTCCTACGAGCAGTACTTC.

The genes are TRBV7-8 and TRBJ1-2; perhaps TRBD1 as D (5 bases). Trimming removed 1 base from V and 5 bases from J, with 17 bases in between. The germline CDR1 and CDR2 sequences are SGHVS and FQNEAQ. The CDR3 spans 16 residues. The CDR3 nucleotides read TGTGCCAGCAGCTTAGGTGGCAGTAGGGGCTTGTATGGCTACACCTTC. Protein: CASSLGGSRGLYGYTF.

The chain employs TRBV5-1 and TRBJ2-1; 15 bases are shared with TRBD2. Losses at the gene ends were 4 bases for V and 3 bases for J; bases not matched to a gene: 2. Germline-derived CDR1 and CDR2 are SGHRS and YFSETQ. There are 16 residues in the CDR3. CDR3 in amino acids: CASSLGLAGGYNEQFF. The CDR3 region has the DNA TGCGCCAGCAGCCTGGGACTAGCGGGGGGCTACAATGAGCAGTTCTTC.

The chain is built from TRBV9 and TRBJ2-1, with 9 positions matching TRBD2. V dropped 3 bases and J dropped 6; count of bases not matched to a gene: 13. This CDR3 has 17 amino acids. CDR1 and CDR2 from the germline V gene are SGDLS and YYNGEE. CDR3 loop: CASSARGAGGPRNEQFF. The CDR3 coding sequence is TGTGCCAGCAGCGCAAGAGGTGCGGGAGGGCCGCGCAATGAGCAGTTCTTC.

The chain uses TRBV19 and TRBJ2-1; possible D gene TRBD2, 6 bases. Germline V gene sequence: CDR1 LNHDA, CDR2 SQIVND (reference sequence). The V end lost 10 bases, the J end lost 6 bases, and 16 bases lay between the germline ends. This CDR3 region has 13 residues. CDR3 DNA sequence: TGTGCCAACTCCTTATGGAGGGCCAATGAGCAGTTCTTC. Its translation: CANSLWRANEQFF.

The CDR3 nucleotides are TGCAGTGCCAGCCCCAGGGACGAGCAGTACTTC. It encodes CSASPRDEQYF. The chain couples TRBV20-1 to TRBJ2-7; the D gene is possibly TRBD1 (5 bases). The length of the CDR3 is 11 residues. Deletions cut 6 bases from V and 5 bases from J, with 11 bases between. The germline gives CDR1 DFQATT, CDR2 SNEGSKA (reference sequence).

The J gene is TRBJ2-7, the V gene TRBV19, with D possibly called TRBD1 or TRBD2 (5 bases each). V was shortened by 6 bases and J by 5 bases, with 14 bases between the two germline ends. CDR1 and CDR2 (germline): LNHDA, SQIVND (reference sequence). This CDR3 is 13 amino acids long. The CDR3 region has the DNA TGTGCCAGTAGGACAGTGGGAGCCGACGAGCAGTACTTC. This gives the protein CASRTVGADEQYF.

The chain couples TRBV27 to TRBJ2-3; 13 positions agree with TRBD2. The CDR3 runs 16 residues. Germline assignment: CDR1 MNHEY and CDR2 SMNVEV (reference sequence). V shed 0 bases and J 3 bases; nucleotides not matched to a gene: 0. CDR3 region: CASSLSTSGGTDTQYF. The CDR3 DNA reads TGTGCCAGCAGTTTATCGACTAGCGGGGGGACAGATACGCAGTATTTT.